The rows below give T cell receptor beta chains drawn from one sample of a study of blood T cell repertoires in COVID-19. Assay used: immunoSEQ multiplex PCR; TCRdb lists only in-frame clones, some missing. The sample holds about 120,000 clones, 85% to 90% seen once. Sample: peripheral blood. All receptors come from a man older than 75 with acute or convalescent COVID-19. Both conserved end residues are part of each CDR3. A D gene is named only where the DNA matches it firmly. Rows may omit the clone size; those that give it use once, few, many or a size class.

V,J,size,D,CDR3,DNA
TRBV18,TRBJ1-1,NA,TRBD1,CASSVDRGQGGLNTEAFF,TGTGCCAGCTCAGTAGACAGGGGGCAGGGGGGGCTGAACACTGAAGCTTTCTTT
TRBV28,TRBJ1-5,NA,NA,CASIVGGQVGVQPQHF,TGTGCCAGCATCGTAGGGGGTCAGGTAGGGGTTCAGCCCCAGCATTTT
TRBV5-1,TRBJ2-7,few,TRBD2,CASGPLGLAGSYEQYF,TGCGCCAGCGGTCCCCTCGGGCTAGCGGGCTCCTACGAGCAGTACTTC
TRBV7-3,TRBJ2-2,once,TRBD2,CASSTHSGGANTGELFF,TGTGCCAGCAGCACCCATAGCGGGGGCGCGAACACCGGGGAGCTGTTTTTT
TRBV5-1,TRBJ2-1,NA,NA,CASSLISSRGGYNEQFF,TGCGCCAGCAGCTTGATTTCGTCCAGGGGCGGTTACAATGAGCAGTTCTTC
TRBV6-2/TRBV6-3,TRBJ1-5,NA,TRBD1,CASSSGDRVHQPQHF,TGTGCCAGCAGTTCGGGGGACAGGGTGCATCAGCCCCAGCATTTT
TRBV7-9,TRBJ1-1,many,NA,CASRPDTYTEAFF,TGTGCCAGCAGACCCGACACGTACACTGAAGCTTTCTTT
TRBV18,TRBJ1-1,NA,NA,CASSPFEAGVNTEAFF,TGTGCCAGCTCACCATTCGAGGCCGGAGTGAACACTGAAGCTTTCTTT
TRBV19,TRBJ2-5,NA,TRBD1,CASSMGQIQTQYF,TGTGCCAGTAGTATGGGACAGATCCAGACCCAGTACTTC
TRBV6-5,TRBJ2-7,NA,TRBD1,CASSRPTGGSYEQYF,TGTGCCAGCAGTCGTCCGACAGGGGGGAGTTACGAGCAGTACTTC
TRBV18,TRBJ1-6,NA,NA,CASSSGVSSYNSPLHF,TGTGCCAGCTCATCAGGGGTATCATCCTATAATTCACCCCTCCACTTT
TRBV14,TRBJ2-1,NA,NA,CASSLPGAGSYNEQFF,TGTGCCAGCAGCCTACCCGGAGCCGGGAGCTACAATGAGCAGTTCTTC
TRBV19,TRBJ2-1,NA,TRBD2,CASSMGGRVTAYNEQFF,TGTGCCAGTAGTATGGGAGGGAGGGTCACCGCGTACAATGAGCAGTTCTTC